This T cell receptor (beta chain) was found in a study of CD8 T cells in Susac syndrome. Regarding the study as a whole: It was acknowledged in the study that the number of individuals who were included in its TCR sequencing and HLA analysis was relatively small. The CD4+ T cell repertoire of patients with Susac syndrome showed no detectable clonal expansion.

Random hexamers primed reverse transcription of about 0.45 to 1 ug RNA. TCRdb reprocessed the immunoSEQ multiplex PCR reads via MiXCR and lists one record per CDR3 protein. This table holds 150,000 to 200,000 distinct CDR3 sequences, 90% to 96% found once. Germline CDR1 is SGHTA and CDR2 is FQGTGA. The CDR3 consists of 20 residues. On this clonotype: Its specificity is not known. One junction end disagrees with the germline gene, perhaps due to a read error.

TCR beta sequencing was performed on blood CD8+ and CD4+ T cells. The chain employs TRBV7-3 and TRBJ2-1; TRBD1 agrees at 9 bases. Source material: CD4+ T cells from PBMCs. The source is a human donor with Susac syndrome. The CDR3 nucleotides read TGTGCCAGCAGCGCTAGGCGGCGGGACAGGGAGGGAGGCGCCAACAACGAGCAGTTCTTC. Its translation is CASSARRRDREGGANNEQFF.